The 5 T cell receptor beta chains below were found in one sample sequenced in a study of cytomegalovirus exposure and HLA in healthy donors. Both 60 Vbeta primers and 13 Jbeta primers went into the PCR. The assay was immunoSEQ multiplex PCR, and TCRdb's table has in-frame clones only and misses some. The sample contains 75,000 or so clones, around 76% of which appear only once. The sequenced sample consisted of PBMCs. These receptors originate from a woman in her twenties or thirties in good health and CMV-seropositive.

This chain connects TRBV7-9 to TRBJ2-5, with 9 bases aligning to TRBD1. The V segment lost 0 bases and the J segment 4 bases; nucleotides outside the gene matches: 6. This CDR3 comprises 16 residues. Germline CDR1 and CDR2: SEHNR and FQNEAQ (reference sequence). CDR3 coding DNA: TGTGCCAGCAGCTTAGCGCTGACAGGGGGTGGAGAGACCCAGTACTTC. Amino acids: CASSLALTGGGETQYF.

The chain joins TRBV10-3 to TRBJ1-5, with 7 nucleotides matching TRBD1. There are 14 residues in the CDR3. The V gene's germline CDR1 is ENHRY and CDR2 SYGVKD. V was clipped by 2 bases and J by 6 bases; unmatched bases: 4. CDR3 nucleotides: TGTGCCATCAGTGAGGACAGGGTGAGTCAGCCCCAGCATTTT. It is translated as CAISEDRVSQPQHF.

The V gene is TRBV6-5, the J gene TRBJ2-5, with TRBD2 matching over 9 bases. The length of the CDR3 is 16 residues. V dropped 0 bases and J dropped 4; count of bases not matched to a gene: 6. CDR1 MNHEY and CDR2 SVGAGI come from the germline V gene. As DNA, the CDR3 is TGTGCCAGCAGTTACTCCGGGGCGGGAGGGATAGAGACCCAGTACTTC. It yields the protein CASSYSGAGGIETQYF.

V and J are TRBV2 and TRBJ1-5; weak D call: TRBD1 (6 bases). Per the germline V gene, CDR1 is SNHLY and CDR2 is FYNNEI. This CDR3 region has 15 residues. V was clipped by 2 bases and J by 7 bases, with 15 bases between them. CDR3 region: CASSESGGRGQPQHF. DNA of the CDR3: TGTGCCAGCAGTGAAAGCGGGGGGCGAGGCCAGCCCCAGCATTTT.

This chain joins TRBV5-4 and TRBJ2-3; D possibly corresponds to TRBD2 (5 bases). Trimming removed 5 bases from V and 2 bases from J, with 12 bases in between. This CDR3 is built from 14 residues. The germline V gene has CDR1 SGHNT and CDR2 YYREEE (reference sequence). The CDR3 reads CASSTDSSTDTQYF. CDR3 nucleotide sequence: TGTGCCAGCAGTACGGACTCCTCCACAGATACGCAGTATTTT.